Below, 26 T cell receptor beta chains from the same sample are listed, as sequenced in a study of shared clonotypes between healthy human individuals. The assay was immunoSEQ multiplex PCR, and TCRdb's table has in-frame clones only and misses some. The sample holds roughly 2.5 million clones; approximately 92% are singletons and the top ten take over 0.12%. The sample taken for sequencing was naive CD4+ T cells sorted from blood. Documented subset: CD45RA+ positively selected. These TCRs come from a man between 18 and 29 years old in good health.

CDR3 in amino acids: CASSVDTGEKLFF. The CDR3 DNA is TGTGCCAGCAGCGTAGATACAGGGGAAAAACTGTTTTTT. The chain is built from TRBV9 and TRBJ1-4; D possibly corresponds to TRBD1 (6 bases). The CDR3 is 13 residues long. The ends were cut back, 0 bases at V and 8 bases at J, with 8 bases in the middle. Germline CDR1 SGDLS, CDR2 YYNGEE.

This clone was counted a single time. This same CDR3 is encoded by further DNA sequences in the sample. The chain combines TRBV18 with TRBJ2-3; 13 bases line up with TRBD2. The germline gives CDR1 KGHSH, CDR2 LQKENI. The CDR3 totals 16 residues. V lost 6 bases and J lost 2; bases outside the gene matches: 5. CDR3 in DNA: TGTGCCAGCTCTAGGACTAGCGGGGGACCCACAGATACGCAGTATTTT. It specifies CASSRTSGGPTDTQYF. The full variable domain, in which reference TRBV18 and TRBJ2-3 provide the parts outside the CDR3, is NAGVMQNPRHLVRRRGQEARLRCSPMKGHSHVYWYRQLPEEGLKFMVYLQKENIIDESGMPKERFSAEFPKEGPSILRIQQVVRGDSAAYFCASSRTSGGPTDTQYFGPGTRLTVL.

The V and J genes are TRBV9 and TRBJ2-3; tentative D call: TRBD1 (6 bases). Germline CDR1 SGDLS, CDR2 YYNGEE. Trimming shortened V by 4 bases and J by 0 bases, and 15 bases separated the two germline ends. The CDR3 loop spans 16 amino acids. In nucleotides, the CDR3 is TGTGCCAGCAGCCCACTAGGGGGACCTAGCACAGATACGCAGTATTTT. This gives the protein CASSPLGGPSTDTQYF.

A remark on this clone: The same CDR3 arises from other DNA sequences in this sample as well. V usage is TRBV18 and J usage is TRBJ1-1; D not resolved. The CDR3 contains 13 residues. V lost 3 bases to trimming and J lost 3 bases, with 8 bases between them. Germline CDR1 reads KGHSH; CDR2 reads LQKENI. The CDR3 nucleotides are TGTGCCAGCTCACCGCCCGGGGACACTGAAGCTTTCTTT. This codes for CASSPPGDTEAFF. Drawing the rest from reference TRBV18 and TRBJ1-1, the complete variable domain is NAGVMQNPRHLVRRRGQEARLRCSPMKGHSHVYWYRQLPEEGLKFMVYLQKENIIDESGMPKERFSAEFPKEGPSILRIQQVVRGDSAAYFCASSPPGDTEAFFGQGTRLTVV.

This sequence joins TRBV5-1 and TRBJ2-3, with D possibly being TRBD2 (6 bases). This CDR3 is built from 15 residues. V was shortened by 4 bases and J by 2 bases, with 14 bases between the two germline ends. Germline CDR1 is SGHRS and CDR2 is YFSETQ. CDR3 DNA: TGCGCCAGCAGCCGGGACTCAGATTACACAGATACGCAGTATTTT. Translating it yields CASSRDSDYTDTQYF.

This CDR3 is CASSEHAGAANYGYTF. As DNA, the CDR3 is TGTGCCAGCAGTGAACACGCGGGGGCGGCTAACTATGGCTACACCTTC. This sequence joins TRBV2 and TRBJ1-2; perhaps TRBD1 as D (6 bases). This CDR3 contains 16 residues. Trimming removed 2 bases from V and 0 bases from J, with 13 bases in between. Germline V lookup: CDR1 SNHLY, CDR2 FYNNEI. The full variable domain, rest sourced from reference TRBV2 and TRBJ1-2, is EPEVTQTPSHQVTQMGQEVILRCVPISNHLYFYWYRQILGQKVEFLVSFYNNEISEKSEIFDDQFSVERPDGSNFTLKIRSTKLEDSAMYFCASSEHAGAANYGYTFGSGTRLTVV.

V usage is TRBV6-1 and J usage is TRBJ1-5; D is uncertain. The germline gives CDR1 MNHNS, CDR2 SASEGT. CDR3 length: 13 residues. V dropped 7 bases and J dropped 0 bases, with 7 bases sitting between them. CDR3 residues: CASTPNSNQPQHF. The CDR3 DNA reads TGTGCCAGCACCCCTAATAGCAATCAGCCCCAGCATTTT.

The gene calls are TRBV7-9 and TRBJ2-3; weak D call: TRBD2 (6 bases). Trimming shortened V by 5 bases and J by 3 bases, and 18 bases separated the two germline ends. CDR3 length equals 16 residues. Germline V gives CDR1 SEHNR, CDR2 FQNEAQ (reference sequence). This chain's CDR3 is CASSHGTSERTDTQYF. The CDR3 nucleotides are TGTGCCAGCAGCCACGGGACTTCTGAGAGAACAGATACGCAGTATTTT.

This clone came up once. The chain couples TRBV5-1 to TRBJ2-5; the D gene is possibly TRBD1 (7 bases). Germline V gene data show CDR1 as SGHRS and CDR2 as YFSETQ. Trimming stripped 2 bases from V and 5 bases from J, with 13 bases between. CDR3 length equals 14 residues. CDR3 region: CASSFGGGGETQYF. CDR3 bases: TGCGCCAGCAGCTTTGGTGGAGGGGGCGAGACCCAGTACTTC.

This rearrangement joins TRBV7-2 to TRBJ1-6, with D hard to call. The V gene lost 1 base and the J gene lost 10 bases, with 8 bases spanning the gap. Germline CDR1 and CDR2: SGHTA and FQGNSA. The CDR3 has 13 amino acids. CDR3 amino acids: CASSLVVVSPLHF. CDR3 sequence (DNA): TGTGCCAGCAGCTTAGTAGTGGTGTCACCCCTCCACTTT.

This clone turned up a few times. The J gene is TRBJ1-1, the V gene TRBV10-1; a weak D match, TRBD1 (6 bases). Trimming took off 6 bases at V and 8 bases at J, with 16 bases between the two ends. Germline CDR1 and CDR2: WNHNN and SYGVQD (reference sequence). The CDR3 is made up of 13 amino acids. In nucleotides, the CDR3 is TGCGCCAGCAGCGAAAAGGCCGGGACAGAAGCTTTCTTT. This sequence encodes CASSEKAGTEAFF.

CDR3 bases: TGTGCCAGCAGTGAGGTCCAACAGGTCCGCCAAGAGACCCAGTACTTC. Its translation: CASSEVQQVRQETQYF. The chain recombines TRBV6-1 with TRBJ2-5; D is possibly TRBD1 (5 bases). V lost 3 bases to trimming and J lost 1 base, with 15 bases between them. The CDR3 length is 16 residues. Germline loops: CDR1 MNHNS, CDR2 SASEGT.

In its sample, this clone was seen a few times. CDR3 nucleotide sequence: TGTGCCTGGAGTGAGGTGGGGGGTAGCGCTTTCTTT. Its protein product is CAWSEVGGSAFF. This chain uses TRBV30 with TRBJ1-1, with D maybe TRBD1 (5 bases). Trimming left V 1 base short and J 11 bases short, with 14 bases between. The V gene's germline CDR1 is GTSNPN and CDR2 SVGIG (reference sequence). This CDR3 is built from 12 residues. Full variable domain (missing parts from reference TRBV30 and TRBJ1-1): SQTIHQWPATLVQPVGSPLSLECTVEGTSNPNLYWYRQAAGRGLQLLFYSVGIGQISSEVPQNLSASRPQDRQFILSSKKLLLSDSGFYLCAWSEVGGSAFFGQGTRLTVV.

The chain combines TRBV6-6 with TRBJ1-3; D not resolved. CDR3 length: 15 amino acids. Trimming removed 6 bases from V and 1 base from J, with 13 bases in between. CDR1 is MNHNY, CDR2 SVGAGI, per germline (reference sequence). The CDR3 is CASSLDWGSGNTIYF. CDR3 DNA: TGTGCCAGCAGCCTTGATTGGGGATCTGGAAACACCATATATTTT.

The V call is TRBV19, the J call TRBJ1-2, with 7 positions matching TRBD1. V shed 4 bases and J 4 bases; nucleotides not matched to a gene: 12. The CDR3 length is 16 residues. CDR1 and CDR2 (germline): LNHDA, SQIVND (reference sequence). As DNA, the CDR3 is TGTGCCAGTAGTACCCGACAGGGACGTACCTTCTATGGCTACACCTTC. Encoded protein: CASSTRQGRTFYGYTF.

The chain combines TRBV10-3 with TRBJ2-7; 7 positions match TRBD1. V was pared by 7 bases and J by 5 bases, with 11 bases of the junction left unmatched. The CDR3 runs 14 residues. Germline-derived CDR1 and CDR2 are ENHRY and SYGVKD. The CDR3 nucleotides are TGTGCCATCAAAGGTCCCGACAGGGTCAACGAGCAGTACTTC. Translated, it gives CAIKGPDRVNEQYF.

The gene calls are TRBV29-1 and TRBJ1-2; 7 bases are a match to TRBD1. The V segment lost 4 bases and the J segment 7 bases; nucleotides outside the gene matches: 6. This CDR3 comprises 12 residues. Germline values: CDR1 SQVTM, CDR2 ANQGSEA. CDR3 DNA: TGCAGCGTTGGGAAGGGGGCCCGTGGCTACACCTTC. Translation: CSVGKGARGYTF.

J is TRBJ1-2 and V is TRBV6-5; the D gene is possibly TRBD1 (5 bases). The CDR3 has 14 amino acids. The V gene's germline CDR1 is MNHEY and CDR2 SVGAGI. Trimming left V 5 bases short and J 8 bases short, with 18 bases between. The CDR3 reads CASSNTLGGKGYTF. The CDR3 DNA follows: TGTGCCAGCAGTAACACCCTTGGGGGTAAAGGCTACACCTTC.

The chain uses TRBV6-6 and TRBJ1-2, with 7 bases fitting TRBD1. Trimming cost V 8 bases and J 4 bases; bases outside gene matches: 10. Germline CDR1 reads MNHNY; CDR2 reads SVGAGI (reference sequence). CDR3 length: 14 amino acids. Here the CDR3 DNA reads TGTGCCAGCGCTGATCCGGGGGACAGCTATGGCTACACCTTC. Protein product: CASADPGDSYGYTF.

J is TRBJ2-5 and V is TRBV21-1; no DNA check was done on the table's D call, TRBD2. TRBV21-1 is a pseudogene segment. The CDR3 covers 15 residues. The CDR3 sequence: CASSKGEVAGETQYF. CDR3 sequence (DNA): TGTGCCAGCAGCAAAGGGGAGGTCGCGGGAGAGACCCAGTACTTC.

The V gene is TRBV18, the J gene TRBJ2-7, with TRBD1 identical over 10 bases. Germline lookup yields CDR1 KGHSH and CDR2 LQKENI. The CDR3 is 16 amino acids. V lost 5 bases and J lost 3; bases outside the gene matches: 10. CDR3 DNA sequence: TGTGCCAGCTCAACGCAGGCCGGGACAGGGGACTACGAGCAGTACTTC. The encoded protein is CASSTQAGTGDYEQYF.

The chain recombines TRBV5-1 with TRBJ2-3, with 7 bases lining up with TRBD2. CDR3 length: 16 residues. Germline values: CDR1 SGHRS, CDR2 YFSETQ. Trimming took 2 bases from V and 2 from J; bases not matched to a gene: 8. The CDR3 protein is CASSFSSGPNTDTQYF. DNA for the CDR3: TGCGCCAGCAGCTTCTCTAGCGGCCCGAACACAGATACGCAGTATTTT.

The rearrangement uses TRBV6-5 and TRBJ1-2; possible D gene TRBD1, 5 bases. Germline CDR1 MNHEY, CDR2 SVGAGI. This CDR3 region has 14 residues. V shed 7 bases and J shed 7 bases, with 19 bases lying between them. The CDR3 DNA sequence: TGTGCCAGCAAAGTCCCCGCGACAGCTGGTGGCTACACCTTC. Translated, it gives CASKVPATAGGYTF.

The chain recombines TRBV5-6 with TRBJ2-5, with TRBD2 identical over 9 bases. CDR1 and CDR2 (germline): SGHDT, YYEEEE. V gave up 4 bases and J gave up 4 bases; unmatched junction bases: 8. CDR3 length: 15 residues. The CDR3 DNA reads TGTGCCAGCAGCCCTGGAATAGCGGGGGTAGAGACCCAGTACTTC. Its protein product is CASSPGIAGVETQYF.

The rearrangement links TRBV30 to TRBJ1-5, with a tentative D call TRBD1 (5 bases). V was pared by 0 bases and J by 2 bases, with 11 bases between. This CDR3 is built from 15 residues. Germline V CDR1 and CDR2: GTSNPN, SVGIG (reference sequence). The CDR3 region is CAWSVQQGGNQPQHF. In DNA, the CDR3 is TGTGCCTGGAGTGTACAGCAGGGTGGCAATCAGCCCCAGCATTTT.

The rearrangement links TRBV7-9 to TRBJ1-6, with TRBD1 matching over 7 bases. The CDR3 sequence is 15 residues long. CDR1 and CDR2 from the germline V gene are SEHNR and FQNEAQ (reference sequence). The V and J ends lost 3 bases and 5 bases, in that order; junction bases with no gene match: 4. CDR3 sequence: CASSFTTGDNSPLHF. Here the CDR3 DNA reads TGTGCCAGCAGCTTCACTACAGGGGATAATTCACCCCTCCACTTT.